These 27 T cell receptor beta chains were sequenced from one sample in a study of cytomegalovirus exposure and HLA in healthy donors. 13 Jbeta primers and 60 Vbeta primers were used for the PCR. Method: immunoSEQ multiplex PCR; TCRdb's copy keeps in-frame clones and lacks some. Of 170,000 or so clones listed, 75% to 85% are singletons. Source material: PBMCs. The receptor source for this set is a young man in good health and CMV-seropositive.

This clone has just one count. V gene TRBV10-2 combines with J gene TRBJ1-2, with 7 bases matching TRBD1. The V gene end was trimmed by 0 bases and the J gene end by 8 bases; junction bases not matched to a gene: 6. The length of the CDR3 is 14 residues. CDR1 WSHSY and CDR2 SAAADI come from the germline V gene. In DNA form, the CDR3 reads TGCGCCAGCAGTGAGTCAGGGGGCTCAACGGGCTACACCTTC. It yields the protein CASSESGGSTGYTF.

Remarks on this clone: Other DNA sequences within the sample encode an identical CDR3. This sequence joins TRBV7-6 and TRBJ2-7, with 7 bases identical to TRBD1. Germline loops: CDR1 SGHVS, CDR2 FNYEAQ. There are 16 residues in the CDR3. V was clipped by 1 base and J by 3 bases; unmatched bases: 9. CDR3 coding DNA: TGTGCCAGCAGCTTAGACCAGCCAGGACAGGACTACGAGCAGTACTTC. Protein: CASSLDQPGQDYEQYF.

The chain links TRBV6-5 to TRBJ2-2, with TRBD2 identical over 9 bases. Per germline, CDR1 MNHEY and CDR2 SVGAGI. V lost 6 bases, J lost 5 bases, and 4 bases stayed unmatched. There are 14 residues in the CDR3. The CDR3 region has the DNA TGTGCCAGCAGACCGGGACTAGCTACCGGGGAGCTGTTTTTT. As protein: CASRPGLATGELFF.

The chain couples TRBV5-1 to TRBJ1-1, with TRBD1 as a possible D gene (5 bases). Trimming pared 6 bases from V and 1 base from J, leaving 19 bases between. Germline V gene sequence: CDR1 SGHRS, CDR2 YFSETQ. The CDR3 totals 16 residues. The CDR3 loop is CASTPLVGPKNTEAFF. The CDR3 DNA is TGCGCCAGCACCCCCTTGGTGGGGCCGAAGAACACTGAAGCTTTCTTT.

The chain combines TRBV5-5 with TRBJ1-3; no clear D. CDR3 length equals 15 residues. The ends were cut back, 0 bases at V and 3 bases at J, with 10 bases in the middle. Per the germline V gene, CDR1 is SGHKS and CDR2 is YYEKEE (reference sequence). The CDR3 loop is CASSLDAGSGNTIYF. The CDR3 DNA follows: TGTGCCAGCAGCTTGGATGCGGGGAGTGGAAACACCATATATTTT.

This rearrangement joins TRBV11-2 to TRBJ2-7, with 8 bases aligning to TRBD2. The CDR3 loop spans 14 amino acids. V lost 6 bases, J lost 4 bases, and 8 bases stayed unmatched. The germline V gene has CDR1 SGHAT and CDR2 FQNNGV. In nucleotides, the CDR3 is TGTGCCAGCAGTATCTTCAGCGGGGGATACGAGCAGTACTTC. Encoded protein: CASSIFSGGYEQYF.

The chain carries TRBV10-1 and TRBJ2-4, with 7 bases lining up with TRBD1. V shed 2 bases and J 4 bases; nucleotides not matched to a gene: 8. Germline assignment: CDR1 WNHNN and CDR2 SYGVQD (reference sequence). CDR3 length: 16 residues. The CDR3 DNA follows: TGCGCCAGCAGTGAGACACCCACAGGGGCGAAAAACATTCAGTACTTC. This codes for CASSETPTGAKNIQYF.

V is TRBV6-5 and J is TRBJ1-2; weak D call: TRBD1 (5 bases). This CDR3 is 14 amino acids long. The germline V gene has CDR1 MNHEY and CDR2 SVGAGI. Trimming stripped 7 bases from V and 3 bases from J, with 15 bases between. CDR3 coding DNA: TGTGCCAGCAATCCCGGAGGGGACCACTATGGCTACACCTTC. It translates to CASNPGGDHYGYTF.

The rearrangement links TRBV13 to TRBJ1-1; D may be TRBD1 (5 bases). The CDR3 length is 13 residues. Germline V lookup: CDR1 PRHDT, CDR2 FYEKMQ (reference sequence). V lost 2 bases to trimming and J lost 2 bases, with 6 bases between them. Written as DNA, the CDR3 is TGTGCCAGCAGCTTAAGGGGAAACACTGAAGCTTTCTTT. Protein product: CASSLRGNTEAFF.

This clone was observed a single time. CDR3 nucleotides: TGTGCCAGTAATGCGGGGTTATCTAACTATGGCTACACCTTC. This sequence encodes CASNAGLSNYGYTF. J is TRBJ1-2 and V is TRBV19; D uncertain. V gave up 7 bases and J gave up 0 bases, with 12 bases separating them. The CDR3 is 14 amino acids. CDR1 and CDR2 (germline): LNHDA, SQIVND (reference sequence).

V gene TRBV7-6 combines with J gene TRBJ2-3; D is possibly TRBD2 (5 bases). V dropped 2 bases and J dropped 2 bases, with 11 bases sitting between them. Germline lookup yields CDR1 SGHVS and CDR2 FNYEAQ. The CDR3 spans 15 residues. The CDR3 region has the DNA TGTGCCAGCAGCTTACGGGGAATCACCACAGATACGCAGTATTTT. This codes for CASSLRGITTDTQYF.

This sequence joins TRBV7-2 and TRBJ2-7; 12 bases line up with TRBD2. Germline V gene data show CDR1 as SGHTA and CDR2 as FQGNSA. Germline trimming cut 8 bases from V and 2 bases from J; bases unmatched to any gene: 4. The CDR3 runs 14 residues. The CDR3 sequence: CASQASGGAYEQYF. The CDR3 DNA follows: TGTGCCAGCCAAGCTAGCGGGGGGGCCTACGAGCAGTACTTC.

This clone was seen only a few times. The chain carries TRBV6-1 and TRBJ2-5; TRBD2 matches 13 bases. This CDR3 region has 15 residues. The germline V gene has CDR1 MNHNS and CDR2 SASEGT. V lost 8 bases, J lost 1 base, and 4 bases stayed unmatched. CDR3 DNA: TGTGCCAGCCAGAGACTAGCGGGGGGCCAAGAGACCCAGTACTTC. Translating it yields CASQRLAGGQETQYF.

This chain uses TRBV9 with TRBJ2-3; 10 bases are shared with TRBD2. The trim removed 4 bases at V and 0 bases at J, leaving 14 bases unmatched. The CDR3 is 19 amino acids. CDR1 and CDR2 from the germline V gene are SGDLS and YYNGEE. DNA for the CDR3: TGTGCCAGCAGCTCCCAAAGACTTCTAGCGGGGGACAGCACAGATACGCAGTATTTT. As protein: CASSSQRLLAGDSTDTQYF.

The chain is built from TRBV28 and TRBJ1-5; no definite D call. The germline V and J ends were trimmed by 5 bases and 5 bases, with 16 bases remaining between them. Germline-derived CDR1 and CDR2 are MDHEN and SYDVKM. The CDR3 totals 15 residues. The chain's CDR3 is CASSLARFNDQPQHF. The CDR3 coding sequence is TGTGCCAGCAGTCTAGCCAGGTTCAATGATCAGCCCCAGCATTTT.

This chain connects TRBV5-1 to TRBJ2-4; 10 nucleotides align to TRBD2. Unmatched junction bases numbered 2, after V lost 4 bases and J lost 1 base. Germline lookup yields CDR1 SGHRS and CDR2 YFSETQ. The CDR3 totals 15 residues. The CDR3 nucleotides read TGCGCCAGCAGCCGGGGACTAGCGGCCAAAAACATTCAGTACTTC. Protein sequence: CASSRGLAAKNIQYF. The variable domain in full, with the rest retrieved from reference TRBV5-1 and TRBJ2-4, is KAGVTQTPRYLIKTRGQQVTLSCSPISGHRSVSWYQQTPGQGLQFLFEYFSETQRNKGNFPGRFSGRQFSNSRSEMNVSTLELGDSALYLCASSRGLAAKNIQYFGAGTRLSVL.

In this sample, this clone turned up once. This chain joins TRBV2 and TRBJ2-7; D possibly corresponds to TRBD2 (6 bases). Trimming left V 6 bases short and J 0 bases short, with 15 bases between. Per germline, CDR1 SNHLY and CDR2 FYNNEI. This CDR3 region has 15 residues. The CDR3 nucleotides read TGTGCCAGCAGATCCCGGGACTTCGACTCCTACGAGCAGTACTTC. Residues: CASRSRDFDSYEQYF. Based on the CDR3 plus reference TRBV2 and TRBJ2-7, the full variable domain is EPEVTQTPSHQVTQMGQEVILRCVPISNHLYFYWYRQILGQKVEFLVSFYNNEISEKSEIFDDQFSVERPDGSNFTLKIRSTKLEDSAMYFCASRSRDFDSYEQYFGPGTRLTVT.

This rearrangement joins TRBV13 to TRBJ2-3, with 10 bases aligning to TRBD2. Per germline, CDR1 PRHDT and CDR2 FYEKMQ (reference sequence). CDR3 length: 16 residues. Trimming took 5 bases from V and 0 from J; bases not matched to a gene: 5. CDR3 coding DNA: TGTGCCAGCAGCCCAGAGACTAGCGGGAGCACAGATACGCAGTATTTT. Protein sequence: CASSPETSGSTDTQYF.

This chain connects TRBV7-2 to TRBJ2-5; 7 bases align to TRBD2. The V segment lost 2 bases and the J segment 9 bases; nucleotides outside the gene matches: 6. This CDR3 is 13 amino acids long. The germline gives CDR1 SGHTA, CDR2 FQGNSA. CDR3 loop: CASSLSLAGAQYF. The DNA for the CDR3 is TGTGCCAGCAGCTTAAGTTTGGCGGGGGCCCAGTACTTC.

The chain uses TRBV6-4 and TRBJ2-3, with 9 bases matching TRBD2. Germline CDR1 is MRHNA and CDR2 is SNTAGT. The CDR3 loop spans 14 amino acids. The ends lost 10 bases at V and 2 bases at J; junction bases unmatched: 7. The CDR3: CATSGGTHTDTQYF. Written as DNA, the CDR3 is TGTGCCACCAGCGGGGGGACCCACACAGATACGCAGTATTTT.

The chain is built from TRBV4-3 and TRBJ2-7; the D gene is possibly TRBD1 (6 bases). V was cut by 5 bases and J by 3 bases, with 20 bases left in between. Per germline, CDR1 LGHNA and CDR2 YSLEER. The CDR3 loop spans 16 amino acids. CDR3 amino acids: CASSASYRAFGYEQYF. CDR3 coding DNA: TGCGCCAGCAGCGCAAGCTACAGGGCATTCGGCTACGAGCAGTACTTC.

The CDR3 DNA sequence: TGTGCCAGTAACTCACTTAGCGGGGGGAATACCGGGGAGCTGTTTTTT. Amino acid sequence: CASNSLSGGNTGELFF. The genes are TRBV9 and TRBJ2-2; 10 positions match TRBD2. After removal of 8 bases from V and 5 bases from J, the junction contained 12 bases not matched to a gene. This CDR3 is 16 amino acids long. Per the germline V gene, CDR1 is SGDLS and CDR2 is YYNGEE.

This clone was counted a single time. The chain links TRBV28 to TRBJ2-7; tentatively, D is TRBD2 (6 bases). CDR1 is MDHEN and CDR2 is SYDVKM in the germline V gene. Trimming cost V 2 bases and J 0 bases, with 8 bases left between them. The CDR3 has 14 residues. The CDR3 DNA reads as TGTGCCAGCAGTTTACGCGGGGACTCCTACGAGCAGTACTTC. Encoded protein: CASSLRGDSYEQYF.

The chain employs TRBV27 and TRBJ1-1, with D possibly being TRBD1 (6 bases). The CDR3 totals 12 residues. The germline CDR1 and CDR2 sequences are MNHEY and SMNVEV (reference sequence). V lost 5 bases and J 5 bases, leaving 9 bases between the germline ends. The CDR3 reads CASSQGPTEAFF. CDR3 DNA: TGTGCCAGCAGTCAGGGGCCAACTGAAGCTTTCTTT.

The CDR3 sequence is CASSFGTSGRRIGELFF. Here the CDR3 DNA reads TGTGCCAGCAGCTTCGGGACTAGCGGGAGGAGGATCGGGGAGCTGTTTTTT. The rearrangement uses TRBV13 and TRBJ2-2; TRBD2 matches 15 bases. There are 17 residues in the CDR3. Germline V gene lookup returns CDR1 PRHDT and CDR2 FYEKMQ (reference sequence). Trimming cost V 3 bases and J 7 bases; bases outside gene matches: 6.

V and J are TRBV7-2 and TRBJ2-1; TRBD2 matches at 7 bases. The germline V gene encodes CDR1 SGHTA and CDR2 FQGNSA. Trimming removed 0 bases from V and 2 bases from J; junction bases left unmatched: 1. This CDR3 comprises 15 residues. CDR3 in DNA: TGTGCCAGCAGCTTAGCGGGAGGGACCTACAATGAGCAGTTCTTC. Translation: CASSLAGGTYNEQFF.

The chain uses TRBV16 and TRBJ1-1; D unclear. Trimming pared 1 base from V and 11 bases from J, leaving 8 bases between. The CDR3 extends over 11 amino acids. Germline CDR1 reads KGHSY; CDR2 reads FQNENV. CDR3 protein: CASSQLWRAFF. The CDR3 DNA reads as TGTGCCAGCAGCCAATTATGGAGGGCTTTCTTT.